A few counts support the clone carrying this TCR beta chain. Its target is unknown. This entry belongs to a study of cytomegalovirus exposure and HLA in healthy donors. Germline V gene lookup returns CDR1 MNHEY and CDR2 SVGAGI. After removal of 6 bases from V and 2 bases from J, the junction contained 6 bases not matched to a gene. The CDR3 totals 14 residues. The donors were members of the roughly 130-subject validation cohort (separate from the approximately 670-subject first cohort). Using immunoSEQ multiplex PCR, the repertoire was profiled, and TCRdb retains in-frame clones only, with some absent. The profile shows nearly 110,000 clones, roughly 90% of them singletons. Broader study findings: Among TCR sequences, most were rare, though some public TCRs appeared in many donors. Cytomegalovirus-associated TCR beta chains were listed, numbering 164. Subsequent analysis revealed that first-cohort TCR clusters tended to co-occur in the roughly 120 validation repertoires.

V gene TRBV6-5 combines with J gene TRBJ2-7; 8 nucleotides align to TRBD1. This receptor was obtained from a woman in her late teens or twenties in good health and CMV-seropositive. Sequenced material: PBMCs. The DNA of the CDR3 is TGTGCCAGCAGAGGGACAGGTGTAACCTACGAGCAGTACTTC. Amino acid sequence: CASRGTGVTYEQYF.